This T cell receptor beta chain appears in the sequencing data of a study of OX40 agonist ivuxolimab in advanced cancers. Study background: Recorded diagnoses for dose-escalation patients were hepatocellular carcinoma, melanoma, renal cell or head and neck cancer. Points from the study as a whole: Among the lowest peripheral clonal expansion occurred in 0.1-3.0 mg/kg partial responders.

J lost 5 bases, V lost 3 bases, and 7 bases had no gene match. Per germline, CDR1 MGHRA and CDR2 YSYEKL. This CDR3 comprises 15 residues. The assay was immunoSEQ multiplex PCR, and TCRdb's table has in-frame clones only and misses some. The sample lists 80,000 to 100,000 clones, roughly nine tenths occurring once. A word on this clone: The target antigen is unknown.

The receptor comes from an adult with an advanced solid tumor such as melanoma, head and neck, liver or kidney cancer. The material was CD4+ or CD8+ T cells sorted from blood, obtained in a trial of the OX40 agonist ivuxolimab. The J gene is TRBJ2-5, the V gene TRBV4-1, with 9 bases that match TRBD1. This CDR3 reads CASSHEQGAGETQYF. As DNA, the CDR3 is TGCGCCAGCAGCCACGAACAGGGGGCCGGGGAGACCCAGTACTTC.